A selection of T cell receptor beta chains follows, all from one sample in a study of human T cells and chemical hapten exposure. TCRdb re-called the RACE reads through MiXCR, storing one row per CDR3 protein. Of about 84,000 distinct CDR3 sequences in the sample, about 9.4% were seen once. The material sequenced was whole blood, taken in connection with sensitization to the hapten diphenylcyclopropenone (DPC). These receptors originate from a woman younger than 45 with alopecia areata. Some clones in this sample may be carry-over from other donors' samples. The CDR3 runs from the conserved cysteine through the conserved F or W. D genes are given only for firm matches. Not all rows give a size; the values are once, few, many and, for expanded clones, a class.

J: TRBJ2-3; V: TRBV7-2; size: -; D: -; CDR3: CASSSEGSTDTQYF; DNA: TGTGCCAGCAGCTCCGAGGGGAGTACAGATACGCAGTATTTT
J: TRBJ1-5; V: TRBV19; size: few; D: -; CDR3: CASSRPNGNQPQHF; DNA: TGTGCCAGTAGTAGACCTAATGGGAATCAGCCCCAGCATTTT
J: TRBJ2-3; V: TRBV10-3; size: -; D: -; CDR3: CAISPGAADTQYF; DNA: TGTGCCATCAGCCCAGGGGCAGCAGATACGCAGTATTTT
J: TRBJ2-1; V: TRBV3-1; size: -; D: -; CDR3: CANSQVRPLVSYNEQFF; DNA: TGTGCCAACAGCCAAGTTCGCCCACTAGTCTCCTACAATGAGCAGTTCTTC
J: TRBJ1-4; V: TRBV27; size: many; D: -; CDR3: CASSFKAFESGKLFF; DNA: TGTGCCAGCAGTTTTAAGGCTTTCGAGAGTGGGAAACTGTTTTTT
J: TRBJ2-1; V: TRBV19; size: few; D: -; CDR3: CASSIGPARYNEQFF; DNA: TGTGCCAGTAGTATAGGACCAGCCCGCTACAATGAGCAGTTCTTC
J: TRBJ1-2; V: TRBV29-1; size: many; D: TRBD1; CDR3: CSFRGLGYGYTF; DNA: TGCAGCTTCAGGGGGCTTGGCTATGGCTACACCTTC
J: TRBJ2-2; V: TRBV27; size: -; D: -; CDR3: CATSFRAAPTGELFF; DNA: TGTGCCACCTCGTTTCGAGCGGCTCCCACCGGGGAGCTGTTTTTT
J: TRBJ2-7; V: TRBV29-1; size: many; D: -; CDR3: CSVVVSSYEQYF; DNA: TGCAGCGTTGTTGTCTCCTCCTACGAGCAGTACTTC
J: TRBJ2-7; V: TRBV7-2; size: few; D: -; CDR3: CASRYRSSYEQYF; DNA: TGTGCCAGCAGGTACCGGAGTTCCTACGAGCAGTACTTC
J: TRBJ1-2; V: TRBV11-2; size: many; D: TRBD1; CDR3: CASSIGTGYGYTF; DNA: TGTGCCAGCAGCATAGGGACAGGGTATGGCTACACCTTC
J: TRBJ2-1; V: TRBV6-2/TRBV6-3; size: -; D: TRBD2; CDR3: CASSYSKSGRDSSYNEQFF; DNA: TGTGCCAGCAGTTACTCGAAAAGCGGGAGGGACAGCTCCTACAATGAGCAGTTCTTC
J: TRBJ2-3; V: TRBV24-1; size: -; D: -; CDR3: CATSEKSGRASTDTQYF; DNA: TGTGCCACCAGTGAGAAATCGGGCAGGGCAAGCACAGATACGCAGTATTTT
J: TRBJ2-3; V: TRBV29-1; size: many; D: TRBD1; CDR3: CSVTGVGADTQYF; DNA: TGCAGCGTTACAGGGGTCGGTGCAGATACGCAGTATTTT
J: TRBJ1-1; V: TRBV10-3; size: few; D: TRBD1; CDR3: CAISETGGTEAFF; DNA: TGTGCCATCAGTGAGACAGGGGGCACTGAAGCTTTCTTT
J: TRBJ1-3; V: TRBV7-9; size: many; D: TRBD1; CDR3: CASSPDRAGNTIYF; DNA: TGTGCCAGCAGCCCTGACAGGGCTGGAAACACCATATATTTT
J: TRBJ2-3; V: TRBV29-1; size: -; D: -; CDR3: CSVGEGLF; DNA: TGCAGCGTTGGGGAAGGGTTATTT
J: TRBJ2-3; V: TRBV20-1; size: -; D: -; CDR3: CSARDPRERTDTQYF; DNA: TGCAGTGCTAGAGATCCGAGAGAACGCACAGATACGCAGTATTTT
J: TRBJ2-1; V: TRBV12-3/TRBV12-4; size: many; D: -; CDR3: CASRKETNEQFF; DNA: TGTGCCAGCAGAAAGGAAACCAATGAGCAGTTCTTC
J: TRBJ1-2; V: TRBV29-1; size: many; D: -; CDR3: CSVEPGRNYGYTF; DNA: TGCAGCGTTGAACCAGGGCGTAACTATGGCTACACCTTC
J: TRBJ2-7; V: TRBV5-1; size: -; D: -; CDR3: CASSLGEDGCEQYF; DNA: TGCGCCAGCAGCTTGGGGGAAGATGGGTGCGAGCAGTACTTC
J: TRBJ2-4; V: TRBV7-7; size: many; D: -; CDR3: CADMMGEPLHIQYF; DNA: TGTGCAGACATGATGGGGGAGCCTTTGCACATTCAGTACTTC
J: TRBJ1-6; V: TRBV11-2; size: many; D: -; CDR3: CASSLGGGRSSPLHF; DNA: TGTGCCAGCAGCTTAGGTGGGGGGCGTAGTTCACCCCTCCACTTT
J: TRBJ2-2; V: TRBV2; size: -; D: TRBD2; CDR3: CASTELAGAGGELFF; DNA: TGTGCCAGCACGGAACTAGCGGGAGCGGGCGGGGAGCTGTTTTTT
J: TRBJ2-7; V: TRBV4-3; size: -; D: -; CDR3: CASSQAAGVGYEQYF; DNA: TGCGCCAGCAGCCAAGCCGCAGGGGTGGGATACGAGCAGTACTTC
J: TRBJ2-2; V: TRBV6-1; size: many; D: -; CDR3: CATTGFAGELFF; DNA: TGTGCCACCACAGGGTTTGCCGGGGAGCTGTTTTTT
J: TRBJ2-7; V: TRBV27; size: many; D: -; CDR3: CASSLMGALGSYEQYF; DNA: TGTGCCAGCAGTTTAATGGGAGCTTTGGGCTCCTACGAGCAGTACTTC
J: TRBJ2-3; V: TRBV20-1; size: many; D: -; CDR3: CSARDAAVGTDTQYF; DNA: TGCAGTGCTAGAGATGCGGCTGTAGGCACAGATACGCAGTATTTT
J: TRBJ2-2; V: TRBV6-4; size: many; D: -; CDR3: CAGSTGVDTGELFF; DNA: TGTGCCGGATCGACAGGAGTCGACACCGGGGAGCTGTTTTTT
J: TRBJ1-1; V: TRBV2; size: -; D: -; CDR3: CASSAIPQGEAFF; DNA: TGTGCCAGCAGTGCGATTCCACAGGGCGAAGCTTTCTTT
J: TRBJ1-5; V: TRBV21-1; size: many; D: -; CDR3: CASQPQHF; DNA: TGTGCCAGTCAGCCCCAGCATTTT
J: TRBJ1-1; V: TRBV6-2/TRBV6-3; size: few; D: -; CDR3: CASSYGTGLDAFF; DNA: TGTGCCAGCAGTTACGGGACCGGGCTAGACGCTTTCTTT
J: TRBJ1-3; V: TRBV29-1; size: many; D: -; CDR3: CSVVTSYGNTIYF; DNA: TGCAGCGTTGTAACATCCTACGGAAACACCATATATTTT
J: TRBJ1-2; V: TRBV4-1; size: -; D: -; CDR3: CASSQDQQAHYGYTF; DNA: TGCGCCAGCAGCCAAGATCAACAGGCCCACTATGGCTACACCTTC
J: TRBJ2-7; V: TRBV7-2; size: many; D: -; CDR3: CASSLGGRGSSYEQYF; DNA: TGTGCCAGCAGCTTAGGGGGCAGGGGAAGCTCCTACGAGCAGTACTTC
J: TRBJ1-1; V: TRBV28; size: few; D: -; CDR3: CASTVNTEAFF; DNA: TGTGCCAGCACTGTGAACACTGAAGCTTTCTTT
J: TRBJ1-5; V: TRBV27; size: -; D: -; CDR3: CASSLRQNRRPQHF; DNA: TGTGCCAGCAGTTTAAGACAGAACCGAAGGCCCCAGCATTTT
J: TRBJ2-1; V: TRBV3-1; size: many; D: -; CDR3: CASSQDKGFSEQFF; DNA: TGTGCCAGCAGCCAAGATAAGGGGTTCAGTGAGCAGTTCTTC
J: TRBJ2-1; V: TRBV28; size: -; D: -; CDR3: CASSDRDEQFF; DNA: TGTGCCAGCAGTGATAGGGATGAGCAGTTCTTC
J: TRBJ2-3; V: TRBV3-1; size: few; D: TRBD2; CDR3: CASSRFGTSGRMSTQYF; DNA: TGTGCCAGCAGCCGATTTGGGACTAGCGGGAGGATGAGTACGCAGTATTTT
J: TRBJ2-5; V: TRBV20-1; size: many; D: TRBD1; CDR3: CSARGTGASETQYF; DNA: TGCAGTGCTAGAGGGACAGGGGCTTCAGAGACCCAGTACTTC
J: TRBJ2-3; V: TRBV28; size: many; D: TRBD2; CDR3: CASSLLGLAASSTDTQYF; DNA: TGTGCCAGCAGTTTACTGGGACTAGCGGCATCTAGCACAGATACGCAGTATTTT
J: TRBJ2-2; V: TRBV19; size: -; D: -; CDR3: CASRSINGRFNGELFF; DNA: TGTGCCAGTAGATCAATCAACGGTCGGTTTAATGGGGAGCTGTTTTTT
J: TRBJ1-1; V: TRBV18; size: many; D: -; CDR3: CASSPGVSNTEAFF; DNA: TGTGCCAGCTCACCGGGGGTATCTAACACTGAAGCTTTCTTT
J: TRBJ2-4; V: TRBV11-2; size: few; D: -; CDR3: CATSDLGNIQYF; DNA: TGTGCCACCTCGGATCTAGGAAACATTCAGTACTTC
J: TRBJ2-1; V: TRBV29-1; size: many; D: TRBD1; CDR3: CSVGAGTVTYNEQFF; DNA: TGCAGCGTGGGTGCCGGGACAGTTACCTACAATGAGCAGTTCTTC
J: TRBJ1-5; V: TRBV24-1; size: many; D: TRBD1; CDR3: CATSDRTGKLEPQHF; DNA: TGTGCCACCAGTGATAGGACAGGGAAGTTGGAGCCCCAGCATTTT
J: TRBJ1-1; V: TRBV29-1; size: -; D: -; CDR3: CSVEDSREEAFF; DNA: TGCAGCGTTGAAGATAGCAGGGAGGAAGCTTTCTTT
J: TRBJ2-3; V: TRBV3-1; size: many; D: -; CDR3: CASSQSGTDTQYF; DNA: TGTGCCAGCAGCCAAAGTGGCACAGATACGCAGTATTTT
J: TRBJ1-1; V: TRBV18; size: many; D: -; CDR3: CASSTLRGSTEAFF; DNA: TGTGCCAGCTCAACCCTCAGGGGCTCGACTGAAGCTTTCTTT
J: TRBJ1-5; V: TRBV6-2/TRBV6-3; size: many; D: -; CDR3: CASSSTTGPPYQPQHF; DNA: TGTGCCAGCAGTTCGACGACAGGACCACCTTATCAGCCCCAGCATTTT
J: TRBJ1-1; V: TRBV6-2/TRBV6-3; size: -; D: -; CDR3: CASSYSSRDTEAFF; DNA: TGTGCCAGCAGTTACTCTTCCCGGGACACGGAAGCTTTCTTT
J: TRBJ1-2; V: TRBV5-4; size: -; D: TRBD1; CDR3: CASSAGQWDGYTF; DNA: TGTGCCAGCAGCGCGGGACAGTGGGATGGCTACACCTTC
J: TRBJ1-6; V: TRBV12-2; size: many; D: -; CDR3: CASRLVWTGKSPLHF; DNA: TGTGCAAGTCGCTTAGTTTGGACAGGGAAATCACCCCTCCACTTT